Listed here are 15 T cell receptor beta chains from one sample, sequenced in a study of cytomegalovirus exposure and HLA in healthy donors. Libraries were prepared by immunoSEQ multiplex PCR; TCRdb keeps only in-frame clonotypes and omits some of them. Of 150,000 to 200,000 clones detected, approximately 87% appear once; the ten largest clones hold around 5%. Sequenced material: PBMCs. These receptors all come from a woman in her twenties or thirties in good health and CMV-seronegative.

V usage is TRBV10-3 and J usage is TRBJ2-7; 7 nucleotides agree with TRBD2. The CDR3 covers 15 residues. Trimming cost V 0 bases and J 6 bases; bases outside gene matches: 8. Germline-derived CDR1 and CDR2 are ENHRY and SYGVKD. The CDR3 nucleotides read TGTGCCATCAGTGAGTCCAGGACTAGTTTCGGCGAGCAGTACTTC. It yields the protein CAISESRTSFGEQYF.

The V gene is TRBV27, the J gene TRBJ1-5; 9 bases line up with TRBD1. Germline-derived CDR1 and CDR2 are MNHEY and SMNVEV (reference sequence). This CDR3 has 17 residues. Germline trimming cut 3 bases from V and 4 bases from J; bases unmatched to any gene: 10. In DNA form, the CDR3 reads TGTGCCAGCAGTTTTCTCCCGGACAGGGGCGATAATCAGCCCCAGCATTTT. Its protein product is CASSFLPDRGDNQPQHF.

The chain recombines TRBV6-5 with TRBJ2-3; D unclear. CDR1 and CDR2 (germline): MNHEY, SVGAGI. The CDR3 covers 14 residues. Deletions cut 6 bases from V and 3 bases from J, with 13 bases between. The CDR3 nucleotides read TGTGCCAGCAGCCGTTCATGGGATACAGATACGCAGTATTTT. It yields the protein CASSRSWDTDTQYF.

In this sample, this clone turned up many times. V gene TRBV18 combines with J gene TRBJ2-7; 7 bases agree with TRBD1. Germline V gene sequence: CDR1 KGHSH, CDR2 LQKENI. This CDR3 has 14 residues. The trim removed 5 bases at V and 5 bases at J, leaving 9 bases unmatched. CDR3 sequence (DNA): TGTGCCAGCTCATCGTCGACAGGACAGGACGAGCAGTACTTC. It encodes CASSSSTGQDEQYF.

The CDR3 DNA sequence: TGTGCCAGCAGTCCGCGGACACACCAAGACGGCGGCTACACCTTC. Its translation is CASSPRTHQDGGYTF. This chain links TRBV6-6 with TRBJ1-2; a possible D gene is TRBD1 (5 bases). Per the germline V gene, CDR1 is MNHNY and CDR2 is SVGAGI (reference sequence). The CDR3 contains 15 residues. Trimming removed 5 bases from V and 8 bases from J, with 21 bases in between.

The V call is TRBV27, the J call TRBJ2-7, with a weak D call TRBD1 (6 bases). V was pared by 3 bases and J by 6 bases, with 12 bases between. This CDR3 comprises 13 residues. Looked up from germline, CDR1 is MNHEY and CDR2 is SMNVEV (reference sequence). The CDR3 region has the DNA TGTGCCAGCAGTTTGGGGGCGAGGGGCGAGCAGTACTTC. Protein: CASSLGARGEQYF.

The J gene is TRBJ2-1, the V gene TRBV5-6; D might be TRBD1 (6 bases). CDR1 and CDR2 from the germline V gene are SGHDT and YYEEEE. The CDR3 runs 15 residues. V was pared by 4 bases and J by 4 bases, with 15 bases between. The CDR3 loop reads CASSRTGPRYNEQFF. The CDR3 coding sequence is TGTGCCAGCAGCCGTACAGGGCCCCGGTACAATGAGCAGTTCTTC.

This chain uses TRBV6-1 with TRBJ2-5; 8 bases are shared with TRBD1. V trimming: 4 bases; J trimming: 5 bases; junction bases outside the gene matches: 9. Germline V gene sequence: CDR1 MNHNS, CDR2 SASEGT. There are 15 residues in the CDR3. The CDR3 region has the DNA TGTGCCAGCAGTGTCCAGGGGGCGGAGTGGGAGACCCAGTACTTC. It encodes CASSVQGAEWETQYF.

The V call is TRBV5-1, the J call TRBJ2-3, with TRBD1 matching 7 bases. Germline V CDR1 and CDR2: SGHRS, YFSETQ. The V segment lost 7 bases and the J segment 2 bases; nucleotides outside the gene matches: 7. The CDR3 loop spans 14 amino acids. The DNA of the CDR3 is TGCGCCAGCGTGGGGGACAGACTCACAGATACGCAGTATTTT. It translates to CASVGDRLTDTQYF.

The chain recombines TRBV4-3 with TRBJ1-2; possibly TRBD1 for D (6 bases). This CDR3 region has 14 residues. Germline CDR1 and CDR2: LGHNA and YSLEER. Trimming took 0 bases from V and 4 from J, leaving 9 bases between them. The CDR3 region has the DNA TGCGCCAGCAGCCAAGATTGGGGGCCCTATGGCTACACCTTC. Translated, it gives CASSQDWGPYGYTF.

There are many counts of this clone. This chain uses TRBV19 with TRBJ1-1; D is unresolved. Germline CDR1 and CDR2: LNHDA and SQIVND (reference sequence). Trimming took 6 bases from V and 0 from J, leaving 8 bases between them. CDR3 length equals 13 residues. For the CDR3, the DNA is TGTGCCAGTAGAGAGAGGGTGAACACTGAAGCTTTCTTT. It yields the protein CASRERVNTEAFF.

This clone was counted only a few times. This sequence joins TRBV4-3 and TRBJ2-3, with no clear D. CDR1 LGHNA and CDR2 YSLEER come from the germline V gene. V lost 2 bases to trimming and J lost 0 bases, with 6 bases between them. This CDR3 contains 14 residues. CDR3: CASSQLDSTDTQYF. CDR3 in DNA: TGCGCCAGCAGCCAATTGGACAGCACAGATACGCAGTATTTT.

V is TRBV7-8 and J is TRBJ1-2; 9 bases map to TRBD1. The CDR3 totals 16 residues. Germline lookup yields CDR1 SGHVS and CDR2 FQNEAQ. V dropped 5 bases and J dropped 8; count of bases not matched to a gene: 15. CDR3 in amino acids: CASSARRRDRVSGYTF. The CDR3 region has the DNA TGTGCCAGCAGCGCGAGACGGCGGGACAGGGTGAGCGGCTACACCTTC.

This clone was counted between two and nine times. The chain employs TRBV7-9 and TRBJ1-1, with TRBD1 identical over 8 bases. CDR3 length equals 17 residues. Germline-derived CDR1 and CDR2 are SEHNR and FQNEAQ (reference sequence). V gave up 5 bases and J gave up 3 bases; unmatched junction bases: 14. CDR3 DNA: TGTGCCAGCAGCCCAGCTCTGGGTTTGGACAGGGACACTGAAGCTTTCTTT. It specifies CASSPALGLDRDTEAFF. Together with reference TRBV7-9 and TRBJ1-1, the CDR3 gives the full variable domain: DTGVSQNPRHKITKRGQNVTFRCDPISEHNRLYWYRQTLGQGPEFLTYFQNEAQLEKSRLLSDRFSAERPKGSFSTLEIQRTEQGDSAMYLCASSPALGLDRDTEAFFGQGTRLTVV.

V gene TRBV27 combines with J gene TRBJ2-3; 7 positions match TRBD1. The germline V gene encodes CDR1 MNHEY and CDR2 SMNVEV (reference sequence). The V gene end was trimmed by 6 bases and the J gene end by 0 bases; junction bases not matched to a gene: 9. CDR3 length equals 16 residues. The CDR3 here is CASSNRGGGSTDTQYF. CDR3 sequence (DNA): TGTGCCAGCAGCAACAGGGGCGGTGGGAGCACAGATACGCAGTATTTT.